This TCR beta chain was sequenced in a study of shared T cell receptors in the human thymus. This CDR3 spans 17 amino acids. V lost 0 bases and J 6 bases, leaving 17 bases between the germline ends. CDR1 is LGHNA and CDR2 is YSLEER in the germline V gene. The repertoire was sequenced with immunoSEQ multiplex PCR; TCRdb's copy has only in-frame clones and lacks some. Of hundreds of thousands of clones listed, over 75% are singletons. In addition, the sample was reused for a study of human thymus T cells. That report adds: Healthy Finnish infants undergoing corrective surgery for congenital heart defects provided the donor material. Both thymic and peripheral blood repertoires showed apparently biased V and J usage. Thymic repertoires from unrelated individuals overlapped highly, related research reported.

The TCR sequence derives from a boy in the first two years of life with a congenital heart defect. Sequencing used thymocytes. The V call is TRBV4-3, the J call TRBJ2-2; D is undetermined. CDR3: CASSQDVGSFLSGELFF. CDR3 DNA: TGCGCCAGCAGCCAAGATGTCGGGTCCTTTCTCTCCGGGGAGCTGTTTTTT.